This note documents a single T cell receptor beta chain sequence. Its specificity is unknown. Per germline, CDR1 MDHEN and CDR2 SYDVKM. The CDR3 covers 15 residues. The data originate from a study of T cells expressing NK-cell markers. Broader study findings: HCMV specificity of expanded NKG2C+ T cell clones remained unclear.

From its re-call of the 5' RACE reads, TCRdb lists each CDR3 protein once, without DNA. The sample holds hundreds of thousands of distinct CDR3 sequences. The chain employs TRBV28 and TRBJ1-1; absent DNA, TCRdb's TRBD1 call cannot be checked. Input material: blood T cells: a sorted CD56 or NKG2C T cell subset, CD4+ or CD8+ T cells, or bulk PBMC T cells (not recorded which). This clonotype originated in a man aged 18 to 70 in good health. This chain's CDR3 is CASSAPRGVNTEAFF.